The next 9 T cell receptor beta chains were all read from a single sample in a study of T cells in Graves' hyperthyroidism and ophthalmopathy. Using RNA transcripts as the source, TCR beta CDR3 regions were amplified. The HTBI primer set served for first-round RT-PCR of the TCR CDR3. TCRdb reprocessed the multiplex PCR reads via MiXCR and lists one record per CDR3 protein. The sample contains approximately 430,000 distinct CDR3 sequences, roughly 14% of which appear only once. Sequencing used blood. The receptors were sampled from a young man with Graves' ophthalmopathy.

This clonotype was observed at least ten times. V usage is TRBV24-1 and J usage is TRBJ2-1, with TRBD1 matching 8 bases. Trimming cost V 7 bases and J 2 bases; bases outside gene matches: 9. Per germline, CDR1 KGHDR and CDR2 SFDVKD. This CDR3 has 16 residues. This CDR3 reads CATSLGTGVTYNEQFF. In DNA form, the CDR3 reads TGTGCCACCAGCCTCGGGACAGGAGTAACCTACAATGAGCAGTTCTTC.

In this sample, this clonotype turned up many times. The chain joins TRBV7-2 to TRBJ2-3, with D uncertain. Trimming removed 3 bases from V and 4 bases from J, with 5 bases in between. The CDR3 covers 12 residues. CDR1 SGHTA and CDR2 FQGNSA come from the germline V gene. In nucleotides, the CDR3 is TGTGCCAGCAGCTTCAACGCAGATACGCAGTATTTT. It specifies CASSFNADTQYF.

This clonotype came up many times. V usage is TRBV12-3 or TRBV12-4 and J usage is TRBJ1-2, with TRBD1 as a possible D gene (5 bases). V was trimmed by 6 bases and J by 6 bases, leaving 17 bases between them. The CDR3 contains 14 residues. The CDR3 here is CASRGGWGRDGYTF. In nucleotides, the CDR3 is TGTGCCAGCAGAGGAGGGTGGGGGAGAGATGGCTACACCTTC.

Many counts were recorded for this clonotype. The chain is built from TRBV12-3 or TRBV12-4 and TRBJ2-5; 10 positions match TRBD1. V dropped 4 bases and J dropped 4; count of bases not matched to a gene: 3. The CDR3 is 14 residues long. CDR3 sequence (DNA): TGTGCCAGCAGTTCCGGACAGGGGGTAGAGACCCAGTACTTC. Its translation is CASSSGQGVETQYF.

This chain joins TRBV24-1 and TRBJ2-1; weak D call: TRBD2 (5 bases). CDR1 and CDR2 (germline): KGHDR, SFDVKD. The CDR3 is made up of 16 amino acids. V was shortened by 4 bases and J by 4 bases, with 16 bases between the two germline ends. The CDR3 DNA reads as TGTGCCACCAGTGAAGGAGAGAGGGAGCTTTACAATGAGCAGTTCTTC. Its translation is CATSEGERELYNEQFF.

There are many counts of this clonotype. V and J are TRBV11-2 and TRBJ1-1; tentatively, D is TRBD1 (6 bases). Germline assignment: CDR1 SGHAT and CDR2 FQNNGV. Trimming shortened V by 5 bases and J by 5 bases, and 18 bases separated the two germline ends. The CDR3 runs to 15 residues. DNA of the CDR3: TGTGCCAGCAGCCCCCGGGTGGGCAGGGGTACTGAAGCTTTCTTT. Residues: CASSPRVGRGTEAFF.

The chain links TRBV2 to TRBJ2-1, with 12 bases matching TRBD2. CDR1 SNHLY and CDR2 FYNNEI come from the germline V gene. J lost 4 bases, V lost 7 bases, and 11 bases had no gene match. The CDR3 is made up of 17 amino acids. The DNA for the CDR3 is TGTGCCAGCACTCAATCGGCTAGCGGGGGGGTATACAATGAGCAGTTCTTC. The encoded protein is CASTQSASGGVYNEQFF.

This clonotype was picked up a small number of times. The chain carries TRBV20-1 and TRBJ2-6; TRBD1 is a possible D gene (6 bases). This CDR3 region has 16 residues. V was trimmed by 3 bases and J by 0 bases, leaving 12 bases between them. CDR1 and CDR2 (germline): DFQATT, SNEGSKA (reference sequence). The CDR3 sequence: CSASLGGPSGANVLTF. CDR3 nucleotide sequence: TGCAGTGCTAGTTTAGGGGGTCCCTCTGGGGCCAACGTCCTGACTTTC.

This clonotype was seen at least ten times. J is TRBJ2-2 and V is TRBV3-1, with TRBD1 matching 8 bases. CDR3 length equals 16 residues. Germline CDR1 LGHDT, CDR2 YNNKEL (reference sequence). The ends lost 4 bases at V and 0 bases at J; junction bases unmatched: 4. The CDR3 DNA reads TGTGCCAGCAGCCCCAGGGGGCTCGCGAACACCGGGGAGCTGTTTTTT. As protein: CASSPRGLANTGELFF.